This T cell receptor (beta chain) is from a study of tumor and adjacent non-tumor tissue in lung cancer. Study-level results: Tumor repertoires had a smaller top 100 clone share than normal lung.

The CDR3 has 14 amino acids. In germline, CDR1 is MNHGY, CDR2 SVAAGI. The germline V and J ends were trimmed by 8 bases and 6 bases, with 19 bases remaining between them. Three rounds of nested PCR, following a modified ARM-PCR protocol, produced the TCRbeta library. TCRdb processed the multiplex PCR reads anew with MiXCR; each CDR3 protein has one entry. The sample has 85,000 to 130,000 distinct CDR3 sequences, 65% seen once. No cell sorting was done before RNA was extracted from the tissue. The normal lung tissue was taken more than 3 cm from the tumor edge. This clonotype has a handful of counts. No antigen is known for it. A much more abundant neighbour one base away suggests this may be a read error.

This rearrangement joins TRBV6-9 to TRBJ1-2; the D gene is possibly TRBD1 (5 bases). This receptor was obtained from a man aged 25-45 years with non-small cell lung cancer. Sequenced material: distant non-tumor lung tissue. The CDR3 DNA follows: TGTGCCAGCCCCATCCAGGGTAAGGACGATGGCTACACCTTC. It translates to CASPIQGKDDGYTF.